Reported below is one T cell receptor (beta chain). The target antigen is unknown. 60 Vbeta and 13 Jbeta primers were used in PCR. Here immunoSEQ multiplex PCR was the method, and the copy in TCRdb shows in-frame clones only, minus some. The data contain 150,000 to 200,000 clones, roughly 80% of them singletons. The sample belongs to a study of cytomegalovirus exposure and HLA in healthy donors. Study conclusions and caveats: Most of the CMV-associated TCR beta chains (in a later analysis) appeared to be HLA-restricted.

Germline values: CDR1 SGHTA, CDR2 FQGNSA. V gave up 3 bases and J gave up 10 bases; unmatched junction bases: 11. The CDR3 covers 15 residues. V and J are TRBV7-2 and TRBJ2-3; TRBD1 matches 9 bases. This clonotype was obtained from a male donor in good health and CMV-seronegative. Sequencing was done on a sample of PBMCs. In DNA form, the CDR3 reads TGTGCCAGCAGCTTGGAGGGACAGGGAATTTCAGCGCAGTATTTT. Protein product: CASSLEGQGISAQYF.